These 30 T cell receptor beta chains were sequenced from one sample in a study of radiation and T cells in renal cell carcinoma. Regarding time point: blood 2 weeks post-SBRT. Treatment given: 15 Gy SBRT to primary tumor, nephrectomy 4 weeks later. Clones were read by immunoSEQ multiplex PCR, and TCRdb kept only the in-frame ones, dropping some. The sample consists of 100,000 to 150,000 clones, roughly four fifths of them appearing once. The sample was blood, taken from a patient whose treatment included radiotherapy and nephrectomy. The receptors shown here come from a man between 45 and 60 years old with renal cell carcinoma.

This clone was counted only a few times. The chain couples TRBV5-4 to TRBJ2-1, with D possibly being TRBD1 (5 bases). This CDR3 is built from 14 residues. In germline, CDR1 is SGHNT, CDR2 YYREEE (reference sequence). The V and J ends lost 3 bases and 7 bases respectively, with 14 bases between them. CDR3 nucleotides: TGTGCCAGCAGCTACCGGCCCAGGGCGAATGAGCAGTTCTTC. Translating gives CASSYRPRANEQFF.

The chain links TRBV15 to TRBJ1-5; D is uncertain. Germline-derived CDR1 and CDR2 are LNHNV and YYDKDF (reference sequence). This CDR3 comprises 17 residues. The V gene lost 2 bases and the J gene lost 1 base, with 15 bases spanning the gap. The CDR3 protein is CATSRLGGPRSNQPQHF. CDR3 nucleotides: TGTGCCACCAGCAGACTCGGCGGACCTCGGAGCAATCAGCCCCAGCATTTT. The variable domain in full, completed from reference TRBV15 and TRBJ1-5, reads DAMVIQNPRYQVTQFGKPVTLSCSQTLNHNVMYWYQQKSSQAPKLLFHYYDKDFNNEADTPDNFQSRRPNTSFCFLDIRSPGLGDTAMYLCATSRLGGPRSNQPQHFGDGTRLSIL.

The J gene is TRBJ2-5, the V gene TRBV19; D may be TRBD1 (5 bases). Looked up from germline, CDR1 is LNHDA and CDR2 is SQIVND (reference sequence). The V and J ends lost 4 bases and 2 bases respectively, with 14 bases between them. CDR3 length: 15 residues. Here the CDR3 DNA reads TGTGCCAGTAGTACTGGGGCCGAAGCGCAAGAGACCCAGTACTTC. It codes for CASSTGAEAQETQYF.

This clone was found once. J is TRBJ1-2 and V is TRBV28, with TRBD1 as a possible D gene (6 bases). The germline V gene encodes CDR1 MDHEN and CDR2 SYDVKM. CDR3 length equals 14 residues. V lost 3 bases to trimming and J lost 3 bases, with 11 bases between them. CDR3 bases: TGTGCCAGCAGTTTCCGGGGGCGGGACTATGGCTACACCTTC. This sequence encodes CASSFRGRDYGYTF.

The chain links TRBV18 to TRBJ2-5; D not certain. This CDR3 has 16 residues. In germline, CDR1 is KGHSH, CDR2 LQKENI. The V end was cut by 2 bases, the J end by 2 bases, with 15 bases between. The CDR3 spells CASSPGVWGKQETQYF. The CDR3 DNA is TGTGCCAGCTCACCAGGAGTTTGGGGAAAACAAGAGACCCAGTACTTC. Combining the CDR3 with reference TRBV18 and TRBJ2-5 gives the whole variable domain NAGVMQNPRHLVRRRGQEARLRCSPMKGHSHVYWYRQLPEEGLKFMVYLQKENIIDESGMPKERFSAEFPKEGPSILRIQQVVRGDSAAYFCASSPGVWGKQETQYFGPGTRLLVL.

The CDR3 reads CASSPDSYSNQPQHF. CDR3 bases: TGTGCCAGCAGTCCGGACAGCTATAGCAATCAGCCCCAGCATTTT. The chain has TRBV27 and TRBJ1-5, with D tentatively TRBD1 (6 bases). The CDR3 has 15 residues. Germline CDR1 and CDR2: MNHEY and SMNVEV (reference sequence). The V gene lost 5 bases and the J gene lost 0 bases, with 11 bases spanning the gap.

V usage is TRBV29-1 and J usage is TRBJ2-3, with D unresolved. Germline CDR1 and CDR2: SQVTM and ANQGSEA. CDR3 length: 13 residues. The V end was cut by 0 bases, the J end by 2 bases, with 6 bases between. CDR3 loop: CSVEDTDTDTQYF. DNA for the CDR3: TGCAGCGTTGAAGACACAGACACAGATACGCAGTATTTT.

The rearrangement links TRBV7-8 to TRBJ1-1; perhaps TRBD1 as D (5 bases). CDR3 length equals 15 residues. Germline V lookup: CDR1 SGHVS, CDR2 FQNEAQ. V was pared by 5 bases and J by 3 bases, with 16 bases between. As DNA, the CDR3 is TGTGCCAGCAGCCCCCGCAGGGAGGAGGACACTGAAGCTTTCTTT. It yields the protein CASSPRREEDTEAFF.

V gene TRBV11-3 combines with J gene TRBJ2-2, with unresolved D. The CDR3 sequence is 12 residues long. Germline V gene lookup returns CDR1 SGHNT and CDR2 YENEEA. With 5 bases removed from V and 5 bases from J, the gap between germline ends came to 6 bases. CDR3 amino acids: CASSPGTGELFF. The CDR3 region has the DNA TGTGCCAGCAGCCCTGGTACCGGGGAGCTGTTTTTT.

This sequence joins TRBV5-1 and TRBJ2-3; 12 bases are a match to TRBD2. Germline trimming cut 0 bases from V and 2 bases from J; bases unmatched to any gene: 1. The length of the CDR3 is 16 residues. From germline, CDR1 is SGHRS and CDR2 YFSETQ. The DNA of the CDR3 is TGCGCCAGCAGCTTGGGGACTAGCGGGGACACAGATACGCAGTATTTT. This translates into CASSLGTSGDTDTQYF.

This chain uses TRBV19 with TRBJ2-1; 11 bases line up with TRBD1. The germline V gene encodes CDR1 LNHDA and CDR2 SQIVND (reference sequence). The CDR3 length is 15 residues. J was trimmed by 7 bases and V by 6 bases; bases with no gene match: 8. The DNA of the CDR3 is TGTGCCAGTAGCGGGACAGGGGGAGTAGGGAATGAGCAGTTCTTC. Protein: CASSGTGGVGNEQFF.

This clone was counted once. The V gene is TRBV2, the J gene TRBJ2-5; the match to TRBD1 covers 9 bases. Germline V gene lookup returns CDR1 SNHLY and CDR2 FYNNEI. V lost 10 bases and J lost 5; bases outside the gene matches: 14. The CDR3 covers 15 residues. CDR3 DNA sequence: TGTGCCAACCTTGATCCTACAGGGGGCACGGAGACCCAGTACTTC. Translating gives CANLDPTGGTETQYF.

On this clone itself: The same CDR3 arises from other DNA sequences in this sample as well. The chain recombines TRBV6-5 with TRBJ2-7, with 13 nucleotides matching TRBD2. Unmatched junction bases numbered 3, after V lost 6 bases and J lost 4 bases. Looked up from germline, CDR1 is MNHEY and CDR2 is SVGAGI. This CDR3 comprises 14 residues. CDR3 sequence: CASSRTSGSYEQYF. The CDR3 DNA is TGTGCCAGCAGCAGGACTAGCGGGAGTTACGAGCAGTACTTC.

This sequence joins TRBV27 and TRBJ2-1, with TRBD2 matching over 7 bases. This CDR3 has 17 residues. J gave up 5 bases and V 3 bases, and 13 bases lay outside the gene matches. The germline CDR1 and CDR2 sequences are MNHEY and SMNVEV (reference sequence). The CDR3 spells CASSFKGFERGHNEQFF. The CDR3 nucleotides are TGTGCCAGCAGTTTTAAGGGCTTCGAGCGGGGTCACAATGAGCAGTTCTTC.

The CDR3: CASSGTTYNEQFF. In nucleotides, the CDR3 is TGTGCCAGCAGCGGGACTACATACAATGAGCAGTTCTTC. The chain employs TRBV7-2 and TRBJ2-1; 7 nucleotides align to TRBD2. CDR1 is SGHTA, CDR2 FQGNSA, per germline. The ends lost 5 bases at V and 4 bases at J; junction bases unmatched: 2. The CDR3 has 13 amino acids.

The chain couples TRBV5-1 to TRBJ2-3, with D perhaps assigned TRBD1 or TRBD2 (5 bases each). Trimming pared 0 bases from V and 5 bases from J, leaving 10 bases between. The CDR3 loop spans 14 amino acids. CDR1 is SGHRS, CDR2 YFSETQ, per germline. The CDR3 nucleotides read TGCGCCAGCAGCTTGGTTCTTGGGGGAGATACGCAGTATTTT. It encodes CASSLVLGGDTQYF. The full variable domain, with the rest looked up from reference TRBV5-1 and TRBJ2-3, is KAGVTQTPRYLIKTRGQQVTLSCSPISGHRSVSWYQQTPGQGLQFLFEYFSETQRNKGNFPGRFSGRQFSNSRSEMNVSTLELGDSALYLCASSLVLGGDTQYFGPGTRLTVL.

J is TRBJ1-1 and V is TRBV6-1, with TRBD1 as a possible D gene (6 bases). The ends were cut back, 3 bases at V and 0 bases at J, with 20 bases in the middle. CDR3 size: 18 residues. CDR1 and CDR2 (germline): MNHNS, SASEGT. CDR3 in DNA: TGTGCCAGCAGTGACACGCATACAGGGAGAGAGGTGAACACTGAAGCTTTCTTT. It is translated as CASSDTHTGREVNTEAFF.

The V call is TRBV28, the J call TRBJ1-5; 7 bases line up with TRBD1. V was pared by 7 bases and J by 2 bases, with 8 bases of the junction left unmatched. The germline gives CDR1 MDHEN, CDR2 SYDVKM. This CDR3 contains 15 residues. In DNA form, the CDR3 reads TGTGCCAGCAAAACGACAGGGAGGGGCAATCAGCCCCAGCATTTT. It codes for CASKTTGRGNQPQHF.

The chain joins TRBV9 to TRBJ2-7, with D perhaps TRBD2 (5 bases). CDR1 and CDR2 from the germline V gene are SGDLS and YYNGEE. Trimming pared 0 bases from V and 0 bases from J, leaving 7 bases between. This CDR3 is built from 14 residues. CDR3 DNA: TGTGCCAGCAGCGTAGTGGGGAGCTCCTACGAGCAGTACTTC. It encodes CASSVVGSSYEQYF.

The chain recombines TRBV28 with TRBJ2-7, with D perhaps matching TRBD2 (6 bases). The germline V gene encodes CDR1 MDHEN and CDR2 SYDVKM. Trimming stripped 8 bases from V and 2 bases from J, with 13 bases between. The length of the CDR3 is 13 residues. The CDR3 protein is CASWASDAYEQYF. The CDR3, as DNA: TGTGCCAGCTGGGCTAGCGATGCCTACGAGCAGTACTTC.

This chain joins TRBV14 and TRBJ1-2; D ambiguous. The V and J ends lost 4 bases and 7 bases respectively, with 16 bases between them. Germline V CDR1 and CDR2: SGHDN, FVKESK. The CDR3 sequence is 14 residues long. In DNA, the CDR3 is TGTGCCAGCAGCCGGGAGTCGATGGGATCTGGCTACACCTTC. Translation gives CASSRESMGSGYTF.

The CDR3 sequence: CASSVDRDAYGYTF. DNA of the CDR3: TGCGCCAGCAGCGTGGACAGGGACGCCTATGGCTACACCTTC. The V call is TRBV5-1, the J call TRBJ1-2; 8 bases are shared with TRBD1. The V and J ends lost 4 bases and 4 bases, in that order; junction bases with no gene match: 6. The CDR3 runs 14 residues. The germline V gene encodes CDR1 SGHRS and CDR2 YFSETQ.

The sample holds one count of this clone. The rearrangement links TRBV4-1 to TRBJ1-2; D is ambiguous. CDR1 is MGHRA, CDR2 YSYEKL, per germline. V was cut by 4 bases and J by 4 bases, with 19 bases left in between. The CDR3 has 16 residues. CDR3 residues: CASSPRDHTGSYGYTF. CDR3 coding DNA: TGCGCCAGCAGCCCCCGGGATCACACGGGAAGCTATGGCTACACCTTC.

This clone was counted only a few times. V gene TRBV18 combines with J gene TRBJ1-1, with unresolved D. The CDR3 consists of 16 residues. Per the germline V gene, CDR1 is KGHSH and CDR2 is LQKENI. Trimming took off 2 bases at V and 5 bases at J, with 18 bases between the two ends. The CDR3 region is CASSPTGDGLVTEAFF. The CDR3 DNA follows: TGTGCCAGCTCACCAACCGGAGACGGACTGGTTACTGAAGCTTTCTTT.

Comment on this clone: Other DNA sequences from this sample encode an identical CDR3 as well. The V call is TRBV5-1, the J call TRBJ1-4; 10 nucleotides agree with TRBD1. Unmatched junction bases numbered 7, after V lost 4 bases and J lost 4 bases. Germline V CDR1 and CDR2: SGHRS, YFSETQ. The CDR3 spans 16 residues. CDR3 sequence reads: CASSPDRGLGNEKLFF. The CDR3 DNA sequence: TGCGCCAGCAGCCCAGACAGGGGGCTCGGTAATGAAAAACTGTTTTTT.

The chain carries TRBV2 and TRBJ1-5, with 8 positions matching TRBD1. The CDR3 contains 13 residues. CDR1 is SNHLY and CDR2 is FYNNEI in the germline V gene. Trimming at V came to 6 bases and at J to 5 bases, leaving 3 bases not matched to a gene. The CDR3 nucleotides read TGTGCCAGCAGGCCGACAGGGGATCAGCCCCAGCATTTT. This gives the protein CASRPTGDQPQHF.

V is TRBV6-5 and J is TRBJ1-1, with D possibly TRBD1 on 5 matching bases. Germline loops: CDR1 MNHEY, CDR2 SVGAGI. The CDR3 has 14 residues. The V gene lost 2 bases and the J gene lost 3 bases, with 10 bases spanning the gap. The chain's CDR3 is CASSYGRGDTEAFF. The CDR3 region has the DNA TGTGCCAGCAGTTACGGGAGGGGAGACACTGAAGCTTTCTTT.

The CDR3 DNA follows: TGCGCCAGCAGTGATCGGACCGGGACAGGCTACGAGCAGTACTTC. Its protein is CASSDRTGTGYEQYF. The V gene is TRBV10-2, the J gene TRBJ2-7; 8 positions agree with TRBD1. CDR1 and CDR2 (germline): WSHSY, SAAADI. The CDR3 extends over 15 amino acids. The V gene end was trimmed by 3 bases and the J gene end by 3 bases; junction bases not matched to a gene: 7.

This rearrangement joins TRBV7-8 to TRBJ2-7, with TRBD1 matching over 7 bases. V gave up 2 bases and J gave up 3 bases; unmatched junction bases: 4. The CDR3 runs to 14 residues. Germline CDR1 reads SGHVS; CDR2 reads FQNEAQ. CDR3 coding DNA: TGTGCCAGCAGCTTAACCCGGGACAGCTACGAGCAGTACTTC. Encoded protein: CASSLTRDSYEQYF.

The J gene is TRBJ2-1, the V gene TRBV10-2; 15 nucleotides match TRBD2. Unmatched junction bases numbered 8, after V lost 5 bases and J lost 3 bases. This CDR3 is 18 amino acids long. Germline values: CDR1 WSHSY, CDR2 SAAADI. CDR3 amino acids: CASSRTSGGASYYNEQFF. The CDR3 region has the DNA TGCGCCAGCAGTAGGACTAGCGGGGGGGCATCCTACTACAATGAGCAGTTCTTC.